This T cell receptor beta chain originates from a study of cytomegalovirus exposure and HLA in healthy donors. Researchers ran the PCR with 60 Vbeta and 13 Jbeta primers. Repertoires were generated with immunoSEQ multiplex PCR, while TCRdb's copy carries only in-frame clones and drops some. The table includes approximately 120,000 clones, more than 70% detected once. The CDR3 runs 16 residues. Germline V gene lookup returns CDR1 MGHRA and CDR2 YSYEKL. Trimming shortened V by 4 bases and J by 6 bases, and 18 bases separated the two germline ends. This sequence was found in a woman in her twenties or thirties in good health and CMV-seropositive. The chain recombines TRBV4-1 with TRBJ2-2, with D maybe TRBD2 (7 bases). Material: PBMCs. CDR3 sequence reads: CASSPGGHRVSGELFF. Here the CDR3 DNA reads TGCGCCAGCAGCCCGGGGGGACACCGGGTGTCCGGGGAGCTGTTTTTT.